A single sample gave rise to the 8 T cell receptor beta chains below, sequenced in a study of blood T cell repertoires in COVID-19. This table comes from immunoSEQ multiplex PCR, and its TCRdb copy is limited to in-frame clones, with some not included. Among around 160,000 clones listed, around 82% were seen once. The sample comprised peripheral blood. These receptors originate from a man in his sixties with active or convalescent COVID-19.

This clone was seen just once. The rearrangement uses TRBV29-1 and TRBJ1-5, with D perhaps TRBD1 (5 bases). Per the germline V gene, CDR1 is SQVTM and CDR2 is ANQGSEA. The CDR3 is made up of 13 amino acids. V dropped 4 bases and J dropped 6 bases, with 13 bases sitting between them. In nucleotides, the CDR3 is TGCAGCGTTGTAGGAGGGGCCGGTCAGCCCCAGCATTTT. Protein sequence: CSVVGGAGQPQHF.

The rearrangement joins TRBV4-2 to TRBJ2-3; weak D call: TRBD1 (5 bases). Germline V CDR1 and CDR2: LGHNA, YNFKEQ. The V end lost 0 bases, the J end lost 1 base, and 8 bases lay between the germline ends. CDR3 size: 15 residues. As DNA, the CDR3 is TGTGCCAGCAGCCAAGAGACAGAGGGCACAGATACGCAGTATTTT. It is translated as CASSQETEGTDTQYF.

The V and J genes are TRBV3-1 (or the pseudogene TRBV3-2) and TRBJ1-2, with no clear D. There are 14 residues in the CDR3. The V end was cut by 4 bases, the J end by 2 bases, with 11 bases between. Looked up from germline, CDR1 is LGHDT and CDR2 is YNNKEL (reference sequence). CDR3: CASSPSTLNYGYTF. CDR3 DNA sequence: TGTGCCAGCAGCCCTTCGACACTGAACTATGGCTACACCTTC.

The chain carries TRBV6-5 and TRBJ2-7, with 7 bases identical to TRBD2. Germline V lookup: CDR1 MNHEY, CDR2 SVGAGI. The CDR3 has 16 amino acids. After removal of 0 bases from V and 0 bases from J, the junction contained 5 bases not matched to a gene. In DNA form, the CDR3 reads TGTGCCAGCAGTTACTCGATTAGCGGGCTCTCCTACGAGCAGTACTTC. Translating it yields CASSYSISGLSYEQYF.

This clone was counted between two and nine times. For the CDR3, the DNA is TGTGCCAGCAGCCTTACAGGGACAGGAAGAGGCACCGGGGAGCTGTTTTTT. This gives the protein CASSLTGTGRGTGELFF. The rearrangement links TRBV3-1 (or the pseudogene TRBV3-2) to TRBJ2-2; 8 bases are a match to TRBD1. The germline gives CDR1 LGHDT, CDR2 YNNKEL (reference sequence). This CDR3 region has 17 residues. V trimming: 4 bases; J trimming: 4 bases; junction bases outside the gene matches: 11.

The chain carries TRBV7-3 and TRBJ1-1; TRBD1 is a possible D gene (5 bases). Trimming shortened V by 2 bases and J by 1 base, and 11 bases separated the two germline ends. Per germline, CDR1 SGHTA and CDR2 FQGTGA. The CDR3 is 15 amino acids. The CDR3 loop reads CASSLRGASNTEAFF. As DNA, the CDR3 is TGTGCCAGCAGCTTACGTGGGGCTTCGAACACTGAAGCTTTCTTT.

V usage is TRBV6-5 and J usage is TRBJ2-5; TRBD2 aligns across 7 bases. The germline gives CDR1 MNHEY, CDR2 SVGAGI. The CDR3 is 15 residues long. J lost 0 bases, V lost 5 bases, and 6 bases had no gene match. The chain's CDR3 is CASSRLADYQETQYF. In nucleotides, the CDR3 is TGTGCCAGCAGTCGACTAGCCGACTACCAAGAGACCCAGTACTTC.

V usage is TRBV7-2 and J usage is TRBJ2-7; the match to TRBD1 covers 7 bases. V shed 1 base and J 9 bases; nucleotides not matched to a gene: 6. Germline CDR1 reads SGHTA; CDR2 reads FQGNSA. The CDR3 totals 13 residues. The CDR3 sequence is CASSLGIGGGQYF. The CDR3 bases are TGTGCCAGCAGCTTAGGCATAGGGGGCGGGCAGTACTTC.